This T cell receptor (beta chain) was documented in a study of cytotoxic CD8 clonotypes in ibrutinib-treated CLL. Study-wide background: Specimens for response were gathered following a median about a year of therapy, spanning 6 to 36.

The CDR3 totals 17 residues. The junction had 13 bases not matched to a gene; V was cut back by 5 bases and J by 4 bases. Germline V gene sequence: CDR1 MDHEN, CDR2 SYDVKM. Overall study findings and caveats: Age-matched healthy donor levels were exceeded by baseline clonality, which tracked circulating CD8+ T-cell counts.

Of note for this clone: Its target is unknown.

Repertoires were generated with immunoSEQ multiplex PCR, while TCRdb's copy carries only in-frame clones and drops some. The top ten clones hold roughly 22% of a sample with tens of thousands of clones, 50% to 70% of them seen once. Here the sequenced sample was PBMCs, taken after 24 months of ibrutinib treatment. This rearrangement joins TRBV28 to TRBJ2-5, with 10 bases identical to TRBD2. This receptor was identified in a human donor with chronic lymphocytic leukemia. CDR3 sequence reads: CASSASGSIWARETQYF. The CDR3 nucleotides are TGTGCCAGCAGTGCTAGCGGGAGTATATGGGCGCGAGAGACCCAGTACTTC.